Shown below are 29 T cell receptor beta chains from a single sample sequenced in a study of cytomegalovirus exposure and HLA in healthy donors. The PCR ran on 60 Vbeta and 13 Jbeta primers. Only in-frame clones appear in the TCRdb table, and some are missing; sequencing was by immunoSEQ multiplex PCR. Altogether 150,000 or so clones are present, about 88% being singletons, with the ten largest covering about 2.1%. Sequenced sample: PBMCs. These receptors came from a young woman in good health and CMV-seronegative.

The chain carries TRBV4-1 and TRBJ2-5, with D tentatively TRBD2 (6 bases). Between the trimmed V and J ends, which lost 0 bases and 2 bases, there was a span of 31 bases. This CDR3 region has 22 residues. Germline V CDR1 and CDR2: MGHRA, YSYEKL. The CDR3 spells CASSQERLLVGLGRGEQETQYF. The DNA of the CDR3 is TGCGCCAGCAGCCAAGAAAGATTGCTCGTGGGACTGGGTCGTGGGGAACAAGAGACCCAGTACTTC.

The gene calls are TRBV2 and TRBJ2-7; 7 bases align to TRBD1. The CDR3 has 20 amino acids. With 2 bases clipped from V and 6 bases from J, the junction kept 25 bases outside the gene matches. CDR1 SNHLY and CDR2 FYNNEI come from the germline V gene. The CDR3 protein is CASSETPTPPDRALKGEQYF. DNA for the CDR3: TGTGCCAGCAGTGAAACTCCTACCCCTCCTGACAGGGCCCTCAAGGGCGAGCAGTACTTC.

V usage is TRBV27 and J usage is TRBJ1-5; no definite D call. The ends were cut back, 6 bases at V and 6 bases at J, with 9 bases in the middle. The CDR3 loop spans 12 amino acids. Germline V gene sequence: CDR1 MNHEY, CDR2 SMNVEV (reference sequence). The CDR3 here is CASSQTGQPQHF. CDR3 coding DNA: TGTGCCAGCAGCCAAACCGGTCAGCCCCAGCATTTT.

The V call is TRBV11-2, the J call TRBJ1-1; no clear D gene. This CDR3 contains 16 residues. Germline V gene lookup returns CDR1 SGHAT and CDR2 FQNNGV. Trimming stripped 1 base from V and 3 bases from J, with 15 bases between. This CDR3 is CASSLGERGSHTEAFF. The CDR3 nucleotides are TGTGCCAGCAGCTTAGGGGAGCGGGGTTCGCACACTGAAGCTTTCTTT.

The J gene is TRBJ1-2, the V gene TRBV7-9; a weak D match, TRBD1 (5 bases). The CDR3 runs 15 residues. Trimming removed 2 bases from V and 2 bases from J, with 12 bases in between. Germline lookup yields CDR1 SEHNR and CDR2 FQNEAQ (reference sequence). The CDR3 nucleotides read TGTGCCAGCAGCTTATCAGCAGGGTTGAACTATGGCTACACCTTC. Protein product: CASSLSAGLNYGYTF.

The J gene is TRBJ2-3, the V gene TRBV9; possible D gene TRBD1, 8 bases. This CDR3 contains 18 residues. Germline V gene sequence: CDR1 SGDLS, CDR2 YYNGEE. V was trimmed by 3 bases and J by 0 bases, leaving 20 bases between them. The CDR3 here is CASSAVRGRELSTDTQYF. DNA for the CDR3: TGTGCCAGCAGCGCTGTCAGGGGGCGGGAGCTAAGCACAGATACGCAGTATTTT.

The CDR3 here is CASSLSRTEAFF. The DNA for the CDR3 is TGTGCCAGCAGTTTAAGCCGCACTGAAGCTTTCTTT. The chain joins TRBV28 to TRBJ1-1, with D unresolved. The ends were cut back, 2 bases at V and 4 bases at J, with 5 bases in the middle. CDR3 length: 12 amino acids. CDR1 is MDHEN, CDR2 SYDVKM, per germline.

The rearrangement uses TRBV27 and TRBJ2-2; 11 nucleotides align to TRBD2. V was pared by 8 bases and J by 5 bases, with 10 bases of the junction left unmatched. CDR1 is MNHEY and CDR2 is SMNVEV in the germline V gene (reference sequence). The CDR3 is made up of 16 amino acids. The CDR3 loop is CASGMGIAGGTGELFF. CDR3 sequence (DNA): TGTGCCAGCGGTATGGGAATAGCGGGAGGGACCGGGGAGCTGTTTTTT.

The chain carries TRBV9 and TRBJ2-5; 14 nucleotides line up with TRBD2. CDR3 length: 17 residues. Germline V gives CDR1 SGDLS, CDR2 YYNGEE. With V trimmed by 3 bases and J by 0 bases, 4 bases remained unmatched. CDR3 sequence reads: CASSGGLAGGYQETQYF. DNA of the CDR3: TGTGCCAGCAGCGGCGGACTAGCGGGGGGATACCAAGAGACCCAGTACTTC.

This chain connects TRBV19 to TRBJ2-2, with 15 bases identical to TRBD2. The ends lost 5 bases at V and 6 bases at J; junction bases unmatched: 4. The germline CDR1 and CDR2 sequences are LNHDA and SQIVND (reference sequence). This CDR3 has 16 amino acids. CDR3 DNA sequence: TGTGCCAGTAGTTCATGGACTAGCGGGAGGGCCGGGGAGCTGTTTTTT. Translating it yields CASSSWTSGRAGELFF.

This clone appeared a few times. CDR3 protein: CASSWDSSGNTIYF. CDR3 nucleotides: TGTGCCAGCAGCTGGGACTCCTCTGGAAACACCATATATTTT. The chain couples TRBV7-2 to TRBJ1-3; TRBD1 is a possible D gene (5 bases). V lost 4 bases, J lost 0 bases, and 7 bases lay in between. This CDR3 comprises 14 residues. Germline values: CDR1 SGHTA, CDR2 FQGNSA.

The genes are TRBV28 and TRBJ1-5, with a tentative D call TRBD1 (5 bases). There are 16 residues in the CDR3. Trimming stripped 3 bases from V and 3 bases from J, with 15 bases between. CDR1 and CDR2 (germline): MDHEN, SYDVKM. CDR3 sequence reads: CASSFLDIYNNQPQHF. In nucleotides, the CDR3 is TGTGCCAGCAGTTTCCTGGACATTTACAACAATCAGCCCCAGCATTTT.

The V and J genes are TRBV2 and TRBJ2-2; 7 bases agree with TRBD1. The CDR3 runs to 14 residues. CDR1 is SNHLY and CDR2 is FYNNEI in the germline V gene. Losses at the gene ends were 6 bases for V and 7 bases for J; bases not matched to a gene: 8. Written as DNA, the CDR3 is TGTGCCAGCAGCTCCGACAGGGCTGGCGGGGAGCTGTTTTTT. It codes for CASSSDRAGGELFF.

The chain carries TRBV27 and TRBJ1-2; D might be TRBD1 (5 bases). The CDR3 extends over 15 amino acids. The V gene lost 5 bases and the J gene lost 1 base, with 14 bases spanning the gap. Germline V CDR1 and CDR2: MNHEY, SMNVEV (reference sequence). CDR3 amino acids: CASSVIGGVNYGYTF. The CDR3 coding sequence is TGTGCCAGCAGTGTGATCGGAGGGGTTAACTATGGCTACACCTTC.

The chain employs TRBV5-4 and TRBJ2-5; the D is unclear. The end of the DNA is better explained by TRBJ2-7, so the J call may be wrong. This CDR3 comprises 15 residues. Germline V lookup: CDR1 SGHNT, CDR2 YYREEE (reference sequence). The CDR3 DNA reads TGTGCCAGCAGCTTGGGGTCCGACAACGTATACGAGCAGTACTTC. Protein product: CASSLGSDNVYEQYF.

The rearrangement joins TRBV7-9 to TRBJ2-3, with TRBD2 matching over 12 bases. The V gene end was trimmed by 4 bases and the J gene end by 6 bases; junction bases not matched to a gene: 8. In germline, CDR1 is SEHNR, CDR2 FQNEAQ (reference sequence). The length of the CDR3 is 16 residues. This CDR3 is CASSYRLAGVLDTQYF. The CDR3 DNA reads as TGTGCCAGCAGCTACCGACTAGCGGGAGTATTGGATACGCAGTATTTT. Together with reference TRBV7-9 and TRBJ2-3, the CDR3 gives the full variable domain: DTGVSQNPRHKITKRGQNVTFRCDPISEHNRLYWYRQTLGQGPEFLTYFQNEAQLEKSRLLSDRFSAERPKGSFSTLEIQRTEQGDSAMYLCASSYRLAGVLDTQYFGPGTRLTVL.

This sequence joins TRBV21-1 and TRBJ2-1; the D call of TRBD2 is as the table states it, not checked on the DNA. TRBV21-1 is noted as a pseudogene. The CDR3 has 19 residues. The CDR3 is CASNHKGCGGPTYYNEQFF. CDR3 nucleotide sequence: TGTGCCAGCAATCACAAGGGCTGCGGGGGCCCTACGTACTACAATGAGCAGTTCTTC.

The genes are TRBV28 and TRBJ1-3, with 10 nucleotides matching TRBD1. The CDR3 has 18 residues. Germline assignment: CDR1 MDHEN and CDR2 SYDVKM. After removal of 5 bases from V and 3 bases from J, the junction contained 13 bases not matched to a gene. For the CDR3, the DNA is TGTGCCAGCAGTCTTACCCCTATCGACAGGGGGCGTGGAAACACCATATATTTT. Translated: CASSLTPIDRGRGNTIYF.

CDR3 loop: CASSQVMNYGYTF. The DNA of the CDR3 is TGCGCCAGCAGCCAAGTCATGAACTATGGCTACACCTTC. The chain has TRBV4-1 and TRBJ1-2, with D uncertain. Germline CDR1 is MGHRA and CDR2 is YSYEKL. CDR3 size: 13 residues. Trimming took off 1 base at V and 2 bases at J, with 5 bases between the two ends.

The chain is built from TRBV7-2 and TRBJ2-3; TRBD2 agrees at 8 bases. Germline lookup yields CDR1 SGHTA and CDR2 FQGNSA. The CDR3 consists of 14 residues. The trim removed 4 bases at V and 4 bases at J, leaving 4 bases unmatched. In DNA, the CDR3 is TGTGCCAGCAGCTCGGGACTAGGCCCAGATACGCAGTATTTT. It is translated as CASSSGLGPDTQYF.

This chain connects TRBV9 to TRBJ1-5; 7 bases match TRBD1. The V and J ends lost 0 bases and 5 bases, in that order; junction bases with no gene match: 5. Per the germline V gene, CDR1 is SGDLS and CDR2 is YYNGEE. This CDR3 is built from 15 residues. In DNA, the CDR3 is TGTGCCAGCAGCGTAGACGGGACAGCTTATCAGCCCCAGCATTTT. Translating gives CASSVDGTAYQPQHF.

The rearrangement links TRBV28 to TRBJ1-2; the D is unclear. Per the germline V gene, CDR1 is MDHEN and CDR2 is SYDVKM. V dropped 4 bases and J dropped 0 bases, with 6 bases sitting between them. There are 13 residues in the CDR3. The CDR3 loop reads CASSSGPNYGYTF. As DNA, the CDR3 is TGTGCCAGCAGTTCAGGCCCTAACTATGGCTACACCTTC.

The rearrangement uses TRBV6-5 and TRBJ2-5; maybe TRBD1 (6 bases). Germline lookup yields CDR1 MNHEY and CDR2 SVGAGI. The CDR3 loop spans 15 amino acids. Trimming stripped 4 bases from V and 2 bases from J, with 14 bases between. For the CDR3, the DNA is TGTGCCAGCAGTTTCTCCAGACAGGTTCAAGAGACCCAGTACTTC. Translation gives CASSFSRQVQETQYF.

CDR3 protein: CASSLGPGTDTQYF. The CDR3 DNA sequence: TGCGCCAGCAGCTTGGGCCCGGGAACAGATACGCAGTATTTT. The V call is TRBV5-1, the J call TRBJ2-3; possibly TRBD2 for D (5 bases). The CDR3 is 14 residues long. V was pared by 0 bases and J by 3 bases, with 8 bases between. The germline V gene has CDR1 SGHRS and CDR2 YFSETQ.

V and J are TRBV18 and TRBJ2-5, with TRBD2 as a possible D gene (5 bases). Germline CDR1 and CDR2: KGHSH and LQKENI. Trimming cost V 2 bases and J 7 bases, with 5 bases left between them. The CDR3 totals 11 residues. Here the CDR3 DNA reads TGTGCCAGCTCACCAAGCGGGACCCAGTACTTC. This gives the protein CASSPSGTQYF. Full variable domain (remainder filled in from reference TRBV18 and TRBJ2-5): NAGVMQNPRHLVRRRGQEARLRCSPMKGHSHVYWYRQLPEEGLKFMVYLQKENIIDESGMPKERFSAEFPKEGPSILRIQQVVRGDSAAYFCASSPSGTQYFGPGTRLLVL.

This clone has more than one count but fewer than ten. J is TRBJ2-7 and V is TRBV6-5; tentatively, D is TRBD2 (5 bases). The CDR3 is 14 amino acids. Germline V gene data show CDR1 as MNHEY and CDR2 as SVGAGI. V lost 8 bases and J lost 5, with 19 bases in between. CDR3 amino acids: CASQRQWGVDEQYF. CDR3 nucleotide sequence: TGTGCCAGCCAGCGTCAATGGGGAGTCGACGAGCAGTACTTC.

This clone occurred once. The rearrangement links TRBV5-6 to TRBJ2-1, with D perhaps TRBD2 (5 bases). CDR3 length: 13 amino acids. Trimming pared 1 base from V and 10 bases from J, leaving 12 bases between. CDR1 is SGHDT and CDR2 is YYEEEE in the germline V gene. Here the CDR3 reads CASSLFTSGEQFF. In DNA, the CDR3 is TGTGCCAGCAGCTTGTTTACGTCGGGGGAGCAGTTCTTC. Complete variable domain (other parts from reference TRBV5-6 and TRBJ2-1): DAGVTQSPTHLIKTRGQQVTLRCSPKSGHDTVSWYQQALGQGPQFIFQYYEEEERQRGNFPDRFSGHQFPNYSSELNVNALLLGDSALYLCASSLFTSGEQFFGPGTRLTVL.

The CDR3 nucleotides are TGTGCCAGCAGTCCCGGACAGGGGGCGGCCTATGGCTACACCTTC. Protein product: CASSPGQGAAYGYTF. The rearrangement uses TRBV27 and TRBJ1-2; 11 positions match TRBD1. CDR3 length equals 15 residues. CDR1 MNHEY and CDR2 SMNVEV come from the germline V gene (reference sequence). The ends lost 5 bases at V and 4 bases at J; junction bases unmatched: 6.

The chain employs TRBV2 and TRBJ1-1; D call uncertain. CDR3 size: 13 residues. Trimming removed 6 bases from V and 1 base from J, with 9 bases in between. The germline CDR1 and CDR2 sequences are SNHLY and FYNNEI. The CDR3 DNA follows: TGTGCCAGCAGGGCCCTCGAGAACACTGAAGCTTTCTTT. Translating gives CASRALENTEAFF.